The entry that follows covers one T cell receptor beta chain sequence. This record comes from a study of T cell responses to AZD1222 COVID-19 vaccine. Produced via immunoSEQ multiplex PCR; TCRdb's table is partial and in-frame only. This sample carries about 180,000 clones, 80% to 90% of them seen once, and the ten largest clones take approximately 8%. This CDR3 has 16 amino acids. The germline CDR1 and CDR2 sequences are GTSNPN and SVGIG (reference sequence). V was pared by 4 bases and J by 2 bases, with 20 bases between. This sample comprised peripheral blood, obtained on day 0 of AZD1222 vaccination. The receptor was isolated from an adult in good health. The chain couples TRBV30 to TRBJ1-1, with D maybe TRBD1 (5 bases). CDR3 protein: CAWTFPGEARNTEAFF. The CDR3 DNA follows: TGTGCCTGGACCTTCCCGGGGGAAGCGCGCAACACTGAAGCTTTCTTT.